One sample yielded the 4 T cell receptor beta chains listed below, sequenced in a study of blood T cell repertoires in COVID-19 (TCRdb year 2020). The method behind the library was the immunoSEQ multiplex PCR assay. The immuneACCESS repertoire file appears here via TCRdb, limited to in-frame rearrangements. These files lack a portion of the clones; in checked studies, under half of the deficit traces to unresolved V genes, and the cause of the others is not known. This sample holds 300,000 to 450,000 clones; roughly 86% were observed only once. The ten largest clones capture approximately 2.4% of the sample. The sequencing input was peripheral blood. The receptors were gathered from a woman aged 60-75 years with COVID-19, enrolled during active disease.

J is TRBJ2-7 and V is TRBV28; TRBD1 might be the D (6 bases). The CDR3 covers 15 residues. Germline CDR1 and CDR2: MDHEN and SYDVKM. V shed 2 bases and J shed 2 bases, with 13 bases lying between them. CDR3 coding DNA: TGTGCCAGCAGTTTACCAGGGGTTCCACCCTACGAGCAGTACTTC. Its protein is CASSLPGVPPYEQYF.

The chain employs TRBV11-2 and TRBJ1-4; D is ambiguous. The CDR3 extends over 15 amino acids. CDR1 and CDR2 from the germline V gene are SGHAT and FQNNGV. V was shortened by 5 bases and J by 2 bases, with 12 bases between the two germline ends. CDR3 DNA sequence: TGTGCCAGCAGCCTAAACAGAATGACTAATGAAAAACTGTTTTTT. Translating gives CASSLNRMTNEKLFF.

The rearrangement joins TRBV27 to TRBJ2-6; tentatively, D is TRBD2 (6 bases). The CDR3 covers 16 residues. Between the trimmed V and J ends, which lost 6 bases and 2 bases, there was a span of 14 bases. CDR1 is MNHEY, CDR2 SMNVEV, per germline (reference sequence). The CDR3 region has the DNA TGTGCCAGCAGCCCGGAGGGGTCCCCTGGGGCCAACGTCCTGACTTTC. Its translation: CASSPEGSPGANVLTF.

The genes are TRBV6-5 and TRBJ2-7; the match to TRBD1 covers 9 bases. CDR1 is MNHEY, CDR2 SVGAGI, per germline. This CDR3 is built from 14 residues. Losses at the gene ends were 6 bases for V and 7 bases for J; bases not matched to a gene: 10. The CDR3 here is CASSPPGQGLEQYF. CDR3 bases: TGTGCCAGCAGCCCACCGGGACAGGGACTGGAGCAGTACTTC.